A selection of T cell receptor beta chains follows, all from one sample in a study of beta chain features in type 1 diabetes. The assay was immunoSEQ multiplex PCR, and TCRdb's table has in-frame clones only and misses some. The table records about 900,000 clones, roughly 16% of them present only once. Sequencing used naive CD4+ T cells from blood. The receptor set was obtained from a woman under 30 in good health. The CDR3 runs from the conserved cysteine through the conserved F or W. A D gene is named only where the DNA matches it firmly. Expanded clones are given a class, and other clones once, few, many or no size at all.

CDR3aa	CDR3nt	d_gene	abundance	v_gene	j_gene
CASSERRLAGEDSDTQYF	TGTGCCAGCAGTGAAAGGAGACTAGCGGGAGAAGATTCAGATACGCAGTATTTT	TRBD2	NA	TRBV6-1	TRBJ2-3
CASSFLEGYGYTF	TGTGCCAGCAGTTTTCTCGAAGGATATGGCTACACCTTC	NA	NA	TRBV27	TRBJ1-2
CASSQGAGGAYEQYF	TGTGCCAGCAGCCAAGGTGCAGGGGGGGCCTACGAGCAGTACTTC	NA	NA	TRBV14	TRBJ2-7
CASSAGVYGYTF	TGTGCCAGCAGTGCCGGGGTCTATGGCTACACCTTC	NA	few	TRBV2	TRBJ1-2
CASGLGQGYEQYF	TGTGCCAGTGGCCTTGGACAGGGGTACGAGCAGTACTTC	TRBD1	few	TRBV28	TRBJ2-7
CASSLARRETQYF	TGTGCCAGCAGCTTAGCTAGGAGAGAGACCCAGTACTTC	NA	NA	TRBV7-2	TRBJ2-5
CASSGTRETQYF	TGTGCCAGCAGCGGGACTAGAGAGACCCAGTACTTC	TRBD2	few	TRBV7-2	TRBJ2-5
CASSLFSANTGELFF	TGTGCCAGCAGCTTATTTTCAGCGAACACCGGGGAGCTGTTTTTT	NA	NA	TRBV11-2	TRBJ2-2
CASSLLGDYTEAFF	TGTGCCAGCAGTTTATTGGGTGACTACACTGAAGCTTTCTTT	NA	few	TRBV28	TRBJ1-1
CASSVDRGRAFF	TGTGCCAGCAGCGTAGACCGCGGGCGGGCTTTCTTT	NA	few	TRBV9	TRBJ1-1
CAIRGGTSDEQFF	TGTGCCATCAGGGGCGGGACGTCAGATGAGCAGTTCTTC	NA	few	TRBV10-3	TRBJ2-1
CASRPARDKFYNEQFF	TGTGCCAGCAGACCCGCACGGGACAAATTTTACAATGAGCAGTTCTTC	NA	few	TRBV28	TRBJ2-1
CASSYGRRETQYF	TGTGCCAGCTCCTACGGTCGGCGGGAGACCCAGTACTTC	NA	few	TRBV18	TRBJ2-5
CSVVAAQPLETQYF	TGCAGCGTTGTCGCAGCACAACCGCTAGAGACCCAGTACTTC	NA	NA	TRBV29-1	TRBJ2-5
CAISVAGGTYNEQFF	TGTGCCATCAGTGTAGCGGGAGGAACCTACAATGAGCAGTTCTTC	TRBD2	few	TRBV10-3	TRBJ2-1
CASRLRPGHNYEQYF	TGTGCCAGCAGACTAAGGCCGGGACACAACTACGAGCAGTACTTC	NA	few	TRBV5-4	TRBJ2-7
CASSLSHNYGYTF	TGTGCCAGCAGCCTCAGCCATAACTATGGCTACACCTTC	NA	NA	TRBV7-9	TRBJ1-2
CASSQVETSTDTQYF	TGTGCCAGCAGCCAAGTCGAGACTAGCACAGATACGCAGTATTTT	NA	few	TRBV4-2	TRBJ2-3
CASRRGNIQYF	TGTGCCAGTCGGAGGGGAAACATTCAGTACTTC	NA	few	TRBV6-1	TRBJ2-4
CASSDAKIGQGGRSEQFF	TGTGCCAGCAGTGACGCAAAAATTGGGCAGGGAGGACGCAGTGAGCAGTTCTTC	NA	few	TRBV28	TRBJ2-1
CASSLVRHLYEQYF	TGTGCCAGCAGCTTAGTTCGGCACCTCTACGAGCAGTACTTC	NA	few	TRBV7-2	TRBJ2-7
CASRNSILAKNIQYF	TGTGCCAGCAGGAACAGTATACTAGCCAAAAACATTCAGTACTTC	NA	few	TRBV5-6	TRBJ2-4
CASSFSGSYTDTQYF	TGTGCCAGCAGCTTTAGCGGGTCCTACACAGATACGCAGTATTTT	TRBD2	few	TRBV27	TRBJ2-3
CASSERETKNIQYF	TGTGCCAGCAGTGAAAGGGAGACCAAAAACATTCAGTACTTC	NA	few	TRBV2	TRBJ2-4
CASSSTTASYEQYF	TGTGCCAGCAGCTCCACCACCGCCTCCTACGAGCAGTACTTC	NA	few	TRBV7-2	TRBJ2-7
CASSHSRDPLHSYEQYF	TGTGCCAGCAGCCATAGCCGGGACCCCCTCCACTCCTACGAGCAGTACTTC	NA	few	TRBV7-8	TRBJ2-7